This T cell receptor beta chain was identified in a study of shared clonotypes between healthy human individuals. Overall study findings and caveats: It was only blood that was sampled, and tissue repertoires likely differ.

Worth noting for this clone: Its antigen is unknown.

The CDR3 is made up of 15 amino acids. J gave up 1 base and V 5 bases, and 6 bases lay outside the gene matches. Germline CDR1 SGHAT, CDR2 FQNNGV. In the source study's methods: Quality scores were absent from the junction-only immunoSEQ sequences, so filtering differed. The data were produced by immunoSEQ multiplex PCR, yet TCRdb's version contains in-frame clones alone and is incomplete. The DNA was the basis for D and trimming; V, J and clone size are from that table. The sample contains approximately 600,000 clones, roughly 95% of which appear only once. Naive CD8 cells were CD45RO-negative, positively selected for CCR7, excluding terminally differentiated effector memory CD45RA+ cells. Healthy adults negative for HIV, lacking recent acute infections or vaccinations, served as donors.

The TCR originated in a woman aged 25-40 years in good health. The chain is built from TRBV11-2 and TRBJ1-1, with 8 nucleotides matching TRBD1. Source material: naive CD8+ T cells sorted from blood. The CDR3 region has the DNA TGTGCCAGCAGCCAACCCGGGACAGGGAACACTGAAGCTTTCTTT. It is translated as CASSQPGTGNTEAFF.